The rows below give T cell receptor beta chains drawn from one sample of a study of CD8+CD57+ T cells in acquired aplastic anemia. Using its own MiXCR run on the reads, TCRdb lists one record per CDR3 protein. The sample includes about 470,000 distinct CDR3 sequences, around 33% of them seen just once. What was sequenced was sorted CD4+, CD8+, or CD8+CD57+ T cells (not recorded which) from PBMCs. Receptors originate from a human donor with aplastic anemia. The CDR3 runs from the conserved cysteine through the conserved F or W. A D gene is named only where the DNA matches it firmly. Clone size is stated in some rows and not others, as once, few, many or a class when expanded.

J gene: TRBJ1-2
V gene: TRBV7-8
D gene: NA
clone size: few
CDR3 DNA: TGTGCCAGCAGGATAGCGGGGGCCTACACCTTC
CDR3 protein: CASRIAGAYTF

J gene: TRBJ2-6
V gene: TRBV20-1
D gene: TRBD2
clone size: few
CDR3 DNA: TGCAGTGCTAGAGTATACGAGCGGGAGTCTGGGGCCAACGTCCTGACTTTC
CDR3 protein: CSARVYERESGANVLTF

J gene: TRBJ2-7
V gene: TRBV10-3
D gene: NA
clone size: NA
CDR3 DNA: TGTGCCGGCATTGGAGCAAGGAACCACTACGAGCAGTACTTC
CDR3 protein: CAGIGARNHYEQYF

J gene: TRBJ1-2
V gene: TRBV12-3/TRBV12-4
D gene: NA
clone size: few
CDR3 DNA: TGTGCCAGCCGACCTCGTCGGGTCCGGGATGGCTACACCTTC
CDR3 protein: CASRPRRVRDGYTF

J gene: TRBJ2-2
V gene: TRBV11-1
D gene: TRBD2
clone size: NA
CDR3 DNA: TGTGCCAGCAGCTCCGGACTAGCGGGGGCCGCGAACACCGGGGAGCTGTTTTTT
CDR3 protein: CASSSGLAGAANTGELFF

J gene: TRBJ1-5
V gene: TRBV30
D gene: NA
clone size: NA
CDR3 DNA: TGTGCCTGGAGTGTACAGGCAGGTCAGCCCCAGCATTTT
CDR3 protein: CAWSVQAGQPQHF

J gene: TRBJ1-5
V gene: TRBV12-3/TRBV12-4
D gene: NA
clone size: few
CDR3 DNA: TGTGCCAGCTCATCGAGGGAAGTGGAGCCCCAGCATTTT
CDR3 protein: CASSSREVEPQHF

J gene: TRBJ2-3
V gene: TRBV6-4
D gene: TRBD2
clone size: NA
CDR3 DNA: TGTGCCAGCAGTGACTCGACTAGCGGGGGGGCAGATACGCAGTATTTT
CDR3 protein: CASSDSTSGGADTQYF

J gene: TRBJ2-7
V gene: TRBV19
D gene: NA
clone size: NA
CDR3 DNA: TGTGCCAGTAGTGTCCAATTTGGGGGACTGGAAACCTACGAGCAGTACTTC
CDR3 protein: CASSVQFGGLETYEQYF

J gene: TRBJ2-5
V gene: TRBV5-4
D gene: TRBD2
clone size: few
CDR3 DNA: TGTGCCAGCAGCTTGGAGAGCGGGAGGGCGGGGGAGACCCAGTACTTC
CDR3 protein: CASSLESGRAGETQYF

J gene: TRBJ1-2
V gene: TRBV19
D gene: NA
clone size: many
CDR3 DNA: TGTGCCAGTACTCCATCCACAGGGAGGCCTAACTATGGCTACACCTTC
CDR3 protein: CASTPSTGRPNYGYTF

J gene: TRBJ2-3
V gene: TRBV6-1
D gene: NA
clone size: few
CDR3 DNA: TGTGCCAGCAGTCGGACGGTTAGCACAGATACGCAGTATTTT
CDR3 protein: CASSRTVSTDTQYF

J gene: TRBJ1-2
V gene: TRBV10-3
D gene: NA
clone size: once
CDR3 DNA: TGTGCCACCAGTGCGGGGGAGGTCTATGGCTACACCTTC
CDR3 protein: CATSAGEVYGYTF

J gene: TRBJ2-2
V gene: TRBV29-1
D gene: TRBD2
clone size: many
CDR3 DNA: TGCAGCGTGGTCACTAGCGGGAGCTTCGGGGAGCTGTTTTTT
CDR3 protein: CSVVTSGSFGELFF

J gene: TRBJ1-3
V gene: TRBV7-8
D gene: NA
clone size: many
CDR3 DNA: TGTGCCAGCAGCTTAGCGGGTGCTGGAAACACCATATATTTT
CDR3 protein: CASSLAGAGNTIYF

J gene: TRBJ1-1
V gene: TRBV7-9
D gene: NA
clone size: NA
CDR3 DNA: TGTGCCAGCAGCCCATCAGGGAGCTTGAACACTGAAGCTTTCTTT
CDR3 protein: CASSPSGSLNTEAFF

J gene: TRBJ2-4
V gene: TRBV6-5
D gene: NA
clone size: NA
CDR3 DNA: TGTGCCAGCAGTTCCCCCATCGGACAGCAAAACATTCAGTACTTC
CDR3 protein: CASSSPIGQQNIQYF

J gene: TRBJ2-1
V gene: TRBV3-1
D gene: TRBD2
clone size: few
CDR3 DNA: TGTGCCAGCAGCCAAACGGGACTAGCGGACTCCTACAATGAGCAGTTCTTC
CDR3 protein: CASSQTGLADSYNEQFF

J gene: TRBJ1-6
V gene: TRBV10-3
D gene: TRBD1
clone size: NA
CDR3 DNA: TGTGCCATCAGACAGACAGGGTTAGGGCCCCTCCACTTT
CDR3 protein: CAIRQTGLGPLHF

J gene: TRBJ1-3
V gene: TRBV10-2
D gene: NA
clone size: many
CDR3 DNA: TGCGCCAGCGGGTCAGATTCTGGAAACACCATATATTTT
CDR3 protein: CASGSDSGNTIYF

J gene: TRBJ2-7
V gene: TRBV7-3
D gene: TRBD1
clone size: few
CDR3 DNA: TGTGCCAGCAGTCAAACAGGGGTGTCCTACGAGCAGTACTTC
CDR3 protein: CASSQTGVSYEQYF

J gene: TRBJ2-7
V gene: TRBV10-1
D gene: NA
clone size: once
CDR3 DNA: TGCGCCAGCAGTGAGTCGAAGGGAGCTTACGAGCAGTACTTC
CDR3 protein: CASSESKGAYEQYF

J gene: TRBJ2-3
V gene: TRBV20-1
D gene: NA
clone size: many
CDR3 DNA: TGCAGTGCTACCGGGCCCTCAGATACGCAGTATTTT
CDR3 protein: CSATGPSDTQYF

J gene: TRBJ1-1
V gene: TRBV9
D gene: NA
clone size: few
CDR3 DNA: TGTGCCAGCAGCGTAGTGGGCCAGGGGCACACTGAAGCTTTCTTT
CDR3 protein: CASSVVGQGHTEAFF

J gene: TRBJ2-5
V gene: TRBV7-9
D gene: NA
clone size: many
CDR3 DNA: TGTGCCAGCAGCCGGAAGGGGGAGGGACAAGAGACCCAGTACTTC
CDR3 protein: CASSRKGEGQETQYF

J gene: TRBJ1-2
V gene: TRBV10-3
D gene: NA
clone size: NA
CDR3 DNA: TGTGCCAGCAGTGAAGCGAGGGGCTACTATGGCTACACCTTC
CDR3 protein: CASSEARGYYGYTF

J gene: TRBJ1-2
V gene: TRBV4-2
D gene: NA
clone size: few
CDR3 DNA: TGTGCCAGCAGCCAAACCCAAGGGAGACCGGAGGAATCCTATGGCTACACCTTC
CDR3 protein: CASSQTQGRPEESYGYTF

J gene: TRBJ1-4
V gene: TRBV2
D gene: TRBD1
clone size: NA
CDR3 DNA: TGTGCCAGCAGTGAGGAGGGACAGGGTGAAAAACTGTTTTTT
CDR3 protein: CASSEEGQGEKLFF

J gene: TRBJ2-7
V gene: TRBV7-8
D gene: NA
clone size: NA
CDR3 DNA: TGTGCCAGCAGCTTAGGGTTCGGACCCCCAAACTACGAGCAGTACTTC
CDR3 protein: CASSLGFGPPNYEQYF

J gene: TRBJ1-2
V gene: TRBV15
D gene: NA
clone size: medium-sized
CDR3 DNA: TGTGCCACCAGCGCAGAGGCCCTGCGTGGCTACACCTTC
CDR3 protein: CATSAEALRGYTF

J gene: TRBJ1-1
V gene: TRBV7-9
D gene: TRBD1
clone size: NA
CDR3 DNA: TGTGCCAGCAGCTTATATGACAGGGACAACACTGAAGCTTTCTTT
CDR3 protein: CASSLYDRDNTEAFF

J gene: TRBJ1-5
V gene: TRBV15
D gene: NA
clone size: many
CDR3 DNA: TGTGCCACCAGCAGAGATGGGCCTGATCAGCCCCAGCATTTT
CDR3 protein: CATSRDGPDQPQHF

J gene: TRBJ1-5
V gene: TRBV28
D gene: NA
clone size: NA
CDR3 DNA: TGTGCCAGCAAAAGGCGGGGGGAATTCAATCAGCCCCAGCATTTT
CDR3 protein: CASKRRGEFNQPQHF

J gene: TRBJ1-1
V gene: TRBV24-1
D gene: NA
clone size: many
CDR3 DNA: TGTGCCACCAGTACTGGTTTCGGGGGGCTTAATGAAGCTTTCTTT
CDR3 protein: CATSTGFGGLNEAFF

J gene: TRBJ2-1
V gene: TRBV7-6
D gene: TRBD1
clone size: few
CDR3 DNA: TGTGCCAGCAGCTTAGTACGGGGCAGGGGGACATACAATGAGCAGTTCTTC
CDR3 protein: CASSLVRGRGTYNEQFF

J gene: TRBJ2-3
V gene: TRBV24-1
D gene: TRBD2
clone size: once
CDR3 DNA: TGTGCCACCAGCCATCTAGCGGGAGGGAGCACAGATACGCAGTATTTT
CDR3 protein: CATSHLAGGSTDTQYF

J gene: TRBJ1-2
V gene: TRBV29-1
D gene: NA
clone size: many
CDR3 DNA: TGCAGCGTTGAAGATACTCTAACAGCTAACTATGGCTACACCTTC
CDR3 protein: CSVEDTLTANYGYTF

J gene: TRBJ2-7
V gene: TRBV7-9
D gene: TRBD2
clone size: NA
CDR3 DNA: TGTGCCAGCAGCCGCGACGGGGGGGCCTCCTACGAGCAGTACTTC
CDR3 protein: CASSRDGGASYEQYF

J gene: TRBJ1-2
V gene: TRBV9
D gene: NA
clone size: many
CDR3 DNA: TGTGCCAGCAGCCCCATCCCGGCAAGGGCGGCTTGGGGCTACACCTTC
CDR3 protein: CASSPIPARAAWGYTF

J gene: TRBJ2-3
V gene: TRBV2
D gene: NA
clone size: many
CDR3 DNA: TGTGCCAGCAGTGGCCAGGAGTACACAGATACGCAGTATTTT
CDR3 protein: CASSGQEYTDTQYF

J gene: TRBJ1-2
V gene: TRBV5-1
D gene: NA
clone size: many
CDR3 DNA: TGCGCCAGCAGCCCACTCCGCCTAGACTATGGCTACACCTTC
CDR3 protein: CASSPLRLDYGYTF

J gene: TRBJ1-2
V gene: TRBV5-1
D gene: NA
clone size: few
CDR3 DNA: TGCGCCAGCAGCCCAACATTACAAGCGAATCCTAACTATGGCTACACCTTC
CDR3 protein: CASSPTLQANPNYGYTF

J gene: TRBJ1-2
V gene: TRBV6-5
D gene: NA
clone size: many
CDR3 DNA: TGTGCCAGCAGTTACGCAGAACAGATCTATGGCTACACCTTC
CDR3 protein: CASSYAEQIYGYTF

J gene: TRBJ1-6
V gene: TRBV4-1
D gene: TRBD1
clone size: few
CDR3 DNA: TGCGCCAGCAGCCTCAGACAGGGGGCTGATTCACCCCTCCACTTT
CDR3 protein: CASSLRQGADSPLHF